This T cell receptor (beta chain) was sequenced for a study of shared clonotypes between healthy human individuals (dated by TCRdb to 2018 to 2020). In terms of the full investigation: The cohort comprised two women and three men aged 18 to 49 years. For each donor, CD4 naive and CD4 memory were each given three plates, CD8 naive was given two plates, and CD8 memory was given one plate. Different laboratories and diverse techniques were used to prepare libraries and sequence TCR repertoires, to increase sequencing depth and limit assay-specific biases. Between about 0.94 and 8.9 billion PBMCs per donor were obtained by leukapheresis. To estimate repertoire size and how much clonotypes are shared between individuals, the study performed deep sequencing of blood TCR repertoires from 4 to 6 healthy adults. General conclusions and limits of the study: The genetic and exposure-history diversity represented was limited by the small number of donors. Pairwise subsampling indicated that sequencing depth was expected to affect the degree of clonotype sharing among donors. Naive subsets generally had larger estimated clonotype richness than memory subsets. Compared with non-shared clonotypes, the clonotypes found in all four sorted-subset donors had higher generation probabilities. When a handful of donors were compared, the shared fraction of clonotypes was around 5.1% for naive CD4, approximately 3.5% for naive CD8, more than 2% for memory CD4, and roughly 0.43% for memory CD8. Even with the large sequencing depth, rarefaction of the sorted-subset datasets indicated that sequencing was incomplete. Sampling was restricted to blood, and TCR repertoires in tissues likely differ from the TCR repertoires found in blood.

V loses 7 bases at its end and J loses 4 bases; junction bases beyond the gene matches: 12. Measured from the cysteine to the phenylalanine, the CDR3 is 15 residues long. The only DNA kept is the CDR3, 45 bases in frame from the first base. Via the germline V gene, CDR1 is SGHTS and CDR2 YDEGEE. For this clone: The target of this receptor is not known. Base-call qualities are not available, and no considerably larger clone is one nucleotide away.

The donors were healthy, HIV-negative adults who had no recently reported acute infections or vaccinations. Every donor was a Caucasian adult living in Nashville, Tennessee, USA. CD8 memory samples were composed of magnetically selected CD45RO+ cells combined with CCR7-negative CD45RA+ effector memory (TemRA) cells. Blood was collected by leukapheresis, and PBMCs were isolated by Ficoll-Histopaque density gradient centrifugation and then cryopreserved in liquid nitrogen vapor phase. Purity and quantity of every magnetically sorted T cell population were checked by analytical flow cytometry. Genomic DNA was isolated from each sorted fraction and quantified by UV absorbance on a Nanodrop 2000c. Using the deep immunoSEQ assay, TCR CDR3 regions were amplified from genomic DNA by multiplex PCR. Extracted genomic DNA from each cell subset was distributed evenly across all wells of several immunoSEQ 96-well plates, and each plate was treated as a replicate. For sorted subsets, approximately 210 ng genomic DNA, equal to 30,000 or so T cell genomes, was loaded into each replicate PCR. The purified libraries were quantified using a Qubit 3.0 fluorometer, sized with a Bioanalyzer 2100, and then quantified again using the KAPA Library Quantification kit. Every immunoSEQ 96-well plate was sequenced on a separate single-read 150-cycle Illumina NextSeq 550 flow cell. On the study's bioinformatics: Because only junctional sequences without quality scores were contained in the immunoSEQ output, filtering matching that applied to full-length reads could not be performed. Sequences were annotated with PyIR, a Python wrapper for IgBLAST v1.9, and V/J genes and CDR3 were assigned using IMGT germline references. Reads were filtered out if the reads had weak V/J assignments (E-value above 1e-6), no CDR3, stop codons, out-of-frame junctions, or ambiguous translated residues. V3J clonotypes were defined as sequences sharing an identical inferred V gene, J gene, and CDR3 amino acid sequence. The percentage overlap between two repertoires was calculated by dividing the number of shared unique clonotypes by the size of the smaller repertoire. Three approaches were used to assess repertoire richness: RTK rarefaction, the Chao1 estimator, and Recon v2.1 estimates of unobserved clonotypes. For all TCRbeta clonotypes obtained by the gDNA method from four donors, generation probabilities were computed with OLGA. TCRdb's version of the immuneACCESS table is confined to in-frame rearrangements and falls short of the full clone set. An unresolved V gene accounts for under half of the shortfall where checked; the remainder is of unknown origin. The V and J calls and clone size are taken from that table; D and trimming were inferred from the DNA. The sample data list around 690,000 clones, and 80% to 95% of these were observed just once. The ten largest clones capture 30% to 40% of the sample.

Input material: memory CD8+ T cells from PBMCs. The label giving this sample's cell subset or site can be read as: CD45RO+ cells pooled with CCR7-negative TemRA cells. The sequence was collected from a man between 18 and 35 years old in good health. Some clones in this sample may be carry-over from other donors' samples. The V and J genes are TRBV5-8 and TRBJ2-5; 8 bases in the junction line up with TRBD2. The DNA reads as follows: TGTGCCAGCCATTTCGGGCTAGCGGGCGGAGAGACCCAGTACTTC. Its protein reads: CASHFGLAGGETQYF.